The 14 T cell receptor beta chains in this list originate from one sample, sequenced in a study of T cell responses to AZD1222 COVID-19 vaccine. Assay: immunoSEQ multiplex PCR; the TCRdb copy retains only in-frame clones and omits some. This table has under 110,000 clones, over 75% appearing once. The material was peripheral blood, obtained on day 0 of AZD1222 vaccination. These receptors were taken from an adult in good health.

This clone has just a few counts. This sequence joins TRBV5-6 and TRBJ1-2; D uncertain. The CDR3 length is 15 residues. V was pared by 0 bases and J by 4 bases, with 13 bases between. Germline V gives CDR1 SGHDT, CDR2 YYEEEE. The CDR3 here is CASSLGSRRPYGYTF. The CDR3 nucleotides are TGTGCCAGCAGCTTGGGTAGTCGGCGCCCCTATGGCTACACCTTC.

The chain combines TRBV9 with TRBJ1-5; maybe TRBD1 (6 bases). The V gene's germline CDR1 is SGDLS and CDR2 YYNGEE. Trimming pared 0 bases from V and 5 bases from J, leaving 12 bases between. This CDR3 contains 15 residues. Written as DNA, the CDR3 is TGTGCCAGCAGCGTAGACTGGGGGGCTGATCAGCCCCAGCATTTT. Translated, it gives CASSVDWGADQPQHF.

The genes are TRBV5-4 and TRBJ2-1; perhaps TRBD2 as D (6 bases). Trimming shortened V by 8 bases and J by 7 bases, and 13 bases separated the two germline ends. CDR1 is SGHNT, CDR2 YYREEE, per germline (reference sequence). The CDR3 extends over 12 amino acids. This chain's CDR3 is CASSAAGNEQFF. The CDR3, as DNA: TGTGCCAGTTCTGCGGCGGGGAATGAGCAGTTCTTC.

The gene calls are TRBV9 and TRBJ1-1; D is possibly TRBD1 (6 bases). Trimming left V 6 bases short and J 0 bases short, with 9 bases between. The germline V gene has CDR1 SGDLS and CDR2 YYNGEE. This CDR3 contains 13 residues. CDR3 nucleotide sequence: TGTGCCAGCAACAGGGAGATGAACACTGAAGCTTTCTTT. Translation gives CASNREMNTEAFF. Looking up the rest from reference TRBV9 and TRBJ1-1 gives the full variable domain: DSGVTQTPKHLITATGQRVTLRCSPRSGDLSVYWYQQSLDQGLQFLIQYYNGEERAKGNILERFSAQQFPDLHSELNLSSLELGDSALYFCASNREMNTEAFFGQGTRLTVV.

The chain is built from TRBV28 and TRBJ2-5; tentative D call: TRBD1 (7 bases). Between the trimmed V and J ends, which lost 5 bases and 6 bases, there was a span of 19 bases. Germline loops: CDR1 MDHEN, CDR2 SYDVKM. The CDR3 is made up of 15 amino acids. The CDR3 sequence: CASSSRGAGGQTQYF. DNA for the CDR3: TGTGCCAGCAGTAGCAGGGGGGCCGGAGGTCAGACCCAGTACTTC.

This clone came up once. The gene calls are TRBV11-3 and TRBJ2-1; 10 bases are shared with TRBD1. Germline V gene lookup returns CDR1 SGHNT and CDR2 YENEEA. The CDR3 runs to 16 residues. With V trimmed by 3 bases and J by 6 bases, 8 bases remained unmatched. CDR3 sequence: CASSFEGTGAGNEQFF. The CDR3 region has the DNA TGTGCCAGCAGCTTTGAGGGGACAGGGGCCGGCAATGAGCAGTTCTTC.

In DNA, the CDR3 is TGTGCCAGCAGTTCCGGGACAGCTCTCTTTGAAGCTTTCTTT. Encoded protein: CASSSGTALFEAFF. This chain connects TRBV28 to TRBJ1-1, with 7 positions matching TRBD1. The CDR3 runs to 14 residues. Germline V gene sequence: CDR1 MDHEN, CDR2 SYDVKM. Unmatched junction bases numbered 9, after V lost 4 bases and J lost 7 bases.

V usage is TRBV27 and J usage is TRBJ2-7; unclear D gene. Germline V gene lookup returns CDR1 MNHEY and CDR2 SMNVEV (reference sequence). V was shortened by 4 bases and J by 3 bases, with 10 bases between the two germline ends. The CDR3 loop spans 13 amino acids. CDR3 nucleotides: TGTGCCAGCAGTTCTCCAAACAGCTACGAGCAGTACTTC. It is translated as CASSSPNSYEQYF.

This sequence joins TRBV6-6 and TRBJ2-7; 7 nucleotides agree with TRBD1. Germline V gene lookup returns CDR1 MNHNY and CDR2 SVGAGI (reference sequence). This CDR3 is 15 amino acids long. With V trimmed by 2 bases and J by 2 bases, 6 bases remained unmatched. The DNA of the CDR3 is TGTGCCAGCAGTTACGAGCAGGGGGTCACCTACGAGCAGTACTTC. This encodes CASSYEQGVTYEQYF.

The genes are TRBV4-1 and TRBJ1-6; D is possibly TRBD1 (6 bases). This CDR3 region has 14 residues. Germline lookup yields CDR1 MGHRA and CDR2 YSYEKL. Trimming left V 1 base short and J 8 bases short, with 9 bases between. DNA of the CDR3: TGCGCCAGCAGCCAAGTAGCAGGGGATTCACCCCTCCACTTT. The encoded protein is CASSQVAGDSPLHF.

This chain uses TRBV6-5 with TRBJ1-2; D gene ambiguous. CDR1 and CDR2 from the germline V gene are MNHEY and SVGAGI. The CDR3 totals 13 residues. The V end was cut by 2 bases, the J end by 8 bases, with 12 bases between. CDR3 sequence (DNA): TGTGCCAGCAGTTACCCGGGGAATTTGGGCTACACCTTC. It is translated as CASSYPGNLGYTF.

This clone was detected only once. The chain employs TRBV30 and TRBJ2-7; D is uncertain. Germline values: CDR1 GTSNPN, CDR2 SVGIG (reference sequence). V was trimmed by 2 bases and J by 6 bases, leaving 20 bases between them. CDR3 length: 15 residues. CDR3 amino acids: CAWSLVTIRRSEQYF. CDR3 DNA: TGTGCCTGGAGTCTAGTTACGATCCGGCGGTCCGAGCAGTACTTC.

This sequence joins TRBV27 and TRBJ2-3; no firm D call. Germline CDR1 MNHEY, CDR2 SMNVEV (reference sequence). V lost 4 bases, J lost 2 bases, and 13 bases lay in between. The length of the CDR3 is 15 residues. The CDR3 nucleotides are TGTGCCAGCAGTTCCCGTTTGGGCCTCACAGATACGCAGTATTTT. Encoded protein: CASSSRLGLTDTQYF.

This chain connects TRBV28 to TRBJ1-5; D perhaps matches TRBD1 (5 bases). The V gene's germline CDR1 is MDHEN and CDR2 SYDVKM. The CDR3 sequence is 15 residues long. Trimming removed 5 bases at V and 5 bases at J, with 16 bases between. CDR3: CASSTDQGLDQPQHF. The CDR3 coding sequence is TGTGCCAGCAGTACGGACCAGGGTCTCGATCAGCCCCAGCATTTT. Based on the CDR3 plus reference TRBV28 and TRBJ1-5, the full variable domain is DVKVTQSSRYLVKRTGEKVFLECVQDMDHENMFWYRQDPGLGLRLIYFSYDVKMKEKGDIPEGYSVSREKKERFSLILESASTNQTSMYLCASSTDQGLDQPQHFGDGTRLSIL.